Below, one T cell receptor beta chain is given with its context. The data were obtained in a study of glioma-infiltrating T cells after dendritic cell vaccination. This CDR3 has 15 amino acids. The V gene end was trimmed by 4 bases and the J gene end by 1 base; junction bases not matched to a gene: 5. Germline V gene sequence: CDR1 SGHNT, CDR2 YYREEE (reference sequence). TCRdb's copy holds only in-frame clones and misses some; the assay was immunoSEQ multiplex PCR. Of tens of thousands of clones listed, about 84% are singletons. The sample in question was blood, obtained before dendritic cell vaccination. This receptor was taken from a human donor with glioblastoma. The chain carries TRBV5-4 and TRBJ2-1; TRBD2 matches 7 bases. In DNA form, the CDR3 reads TGTGCCAGCAGCCCTACTAGCGCGTCCTACAATGAGCAGTTCTTC. As protein: CASSPTSASYNEQFF.